This is a list of T cell receptor beta chains from one sample in a study of beta chain features in type 1 diabetes. The repertoire was sequenced with immunoSEQ multiplex PCR; TCRdb's copy has only in-frame clones and lacks some. The data contain hundreds of thousands of clones, over 13% of them singletons. The sequencing sample was made of naive CD4+ T cells from blood. All receptors come from a man between 18 and 35 years old with type 1 diabetes. The CDR3 runs from the conserved cysteine through the conserved F or W. D genes are given only for firm matches. Size tells how often a clone was seen (once, few, many) or the class of an expanded clone, and some rows leave it out.

cdr3_nt cdr3_aa d_call j_call clone_size v_call
TGCGCCAGCAGCTTGGTCGGCAAGAACACTGAAGCTTTCTTT CASSLVGKNTEAFF NA TRBJ1-1 few TRBV5-1
TGTGCCACCAGCGGGAGCGGGACAGATACGCAGTATTTT CATSGSGTDTQYF NA TRBJ2-3 NA TRBV15
TGTGCCAGCAGTTTGGGTCCGCTCGAGCAGTACTTC CASSLGPLEQYF NA TRBJ2-7 NA TRBV28
TGTGCCAGCTTCAGGGAAAACCCTAGCACAGATACGCAGTATTTT CASFRENPSTDTQYF NA TRBJ2-3 few TRBV7-6
TGTGCCAGCAGCTTAAGCAGGGGGACCGGGGAGCTGTTTTTT CASSLSRGTGELFF TRBD1 TRBJ2-2 NA TRBV7-2
TGTGCCAGCAGCTTAGAAGGGCAAGAGACCCAGTACTTC CASSLEGQETQYF NA TRBJ2-5 few TRBV7-9
TGTGCCACCAGCAGAGGACAGAGAGAAAAACTGTTTTTT CATSRGQREKLFF NA TRBJ1-4 few TRBV15
TGTGCCAGCAGTTACTCGACGGGACAGCCCTACGAGCAGTACTTC CASSYSTGQPYEQYF TRBD1 TRBJ2-7 NA TRBV6-5
TGTGCCAGCAGCGTAGTAGATAGCGGGGGACCCGCCTACAATGAGCAGTTCTTC CASSVVDSGGPAYNEQFF TRBD2 TRBJ2-1 NA TRBV9
TGTGCCAGCAGTTTCCCAGGGGGCAACACTGAAGCTTTCTTT CASSFPGGNTEAFF TRBD1 TRBJ1-1 few TRBV27
TGTGCCATCAGTGATCAAGTAAGCGGGTTGCCCTACGAGCAGTACTTC CAISDQVSGLPYEQYF NA TRBJ2-7 NA TRBV10-3
TGTGCCAGCAGCTTAAGCGCCATGGATTACGTGGGTGGCTACACCTTC CASSLSAMDYVGGYTF NA TRBJ1-2 NA TRBV7-2
TGCGCCAGCAGCTTGGGGTCTAGCGGGTTCTACAATGAGCAGTTCTTC CASSLGSSGFYNEQFF TRBD2 TRBJ2-1 NA TRBV5-1
TGTGCCAGCAACAGGGACCTCTACGAGCAGTACTTC CASNRDLYEQYF NA TRBJ2-7 few TRBV7-9
TGCGCCAGCAGTTTGAGAGCGGGAGGGGACTACGAGCAGTACTTC CASSLRAGGDYEQYF TRBD2 TRBJ2-7 NA TRBV5-1
TGTGCCAGCAGCTTGCTAACCACAGAGTCCAAAAACATTCAGTACTTC CASSLLTTESKNIQYF NA TRBJ2-4 NA TRBV5-6
TGTGCCAGCAGTTACGGTACCGCATCCTACAATGAGCAGTTCTTC CASSYGTASYNEQFF NA TRBJ2-1 few TRBV28
TGTGCCAGCAGTTTTAGTAGCGGGGGGGCAGACATTCAGTACTTC CASSFSSGGADIQYF TRBD2 TRBJ2-4 few TRBV28
TGTGCCAGCAGGGGAGGGGGCCGGAGCAATCAGCCCCAGCATTTT CASRGGGRSNQPQHF TRBD1 TRBJ1-5 few TRBV14
TGTGCCATTGCTTACTCGACAGGGCAGGACCAGCCCCAGCATTTT CAIAYSTGQDQPQHF TRBD1 TRBJ1-5 few TRBV10-3
TGTGCCAGCAGCTTAGCGCAGGGAACGTACACCGGGGAGCTGTTTTTT CASSLAQGTYTGELFF NA TRBJ2-2 NA TRBV7-6